The 4 T cell receptor beta chains below come from one sample, sequenced in a study of CXCR3-negative and CXCR3-positive naive CD8 T cells. Via 5' RACE with UMI labels, TRB cDNA libraries were prepared. TCRdb reworked the 5' RACE reads into one entry per CDR3 protein, no DNA. This listing includes 55,000 to 65,000 distinct CDR3 sequences. The specimen was naive CXCR3- CD8+ T cells from blood. Described subset: CD45RO-CCR7+CD27+CD95- naive CD8+ T cells lacking CXCR3 (TNR3-). The receptors were sampled from a human donor in good health. Some clones in this sample may be carry-over from other donors' samples.

V and J are TRBV12-3 or TRBV12-4 and TRBJ2-5. This CDR3 has 13 residues. The CDR3 reads CASSINSQETQYF.

V is TRBV27 and J is TRBJ2-7; TCRdb calls TRBD1, which cannot be checked without DNA. The CDR3 sequence is 13 residues long. Germline assignment: CDR1 MNHEY and CDR2 SMNVEV (reference sequence). The CDR3 reads CASTPAGTDEQYF.

The chain employs TRBV20-1 and TRBJ1-6; the TRBD1 assignment by TCRdb is unverifiable without DNA. Per germline, CDR1 DFQATT and CDR2 SNEGSKA (reference sequence). There are 16 residues in the CDR3. This CDR3 is CSARDPSTGDWSPLHF.

The CDR3 loop is CASSVSMNTGELFF. V is TRBV9 and J is TRBJ2-2. Germline CDR1 SGDLS, CDR2 YYNGEE. The CDR3 length is 14 residues.